This entry lists 30 T cell receptor beta chains sequenced from one sample in a study of cytomegalovirus exposure and HLA in healthy donors. Vbeta (60) and Jbeta (13) primers were used in the PCR. Clones were read by immunoSEQ multiplex PCR, and TCRdb kept only the in-frame ones, dropping some. This table has 90,000 or so clones, roughly 80% appearing once. Sequencing was carried out using PBMCs. The receptors come from a boy younger than 18 in good health and CMV-seronegative.

A few counts support this clone. The CDR3 loop reads CSGWTENTEAFF. CDR3 sequence (DNA): TGCAGCGGATGGACAGAGAACACTGAAGCTTTCTTT. V usage is TRBV29-1 and J usage is TRBJ1-1; possible D gene TRBD1, 6 bases. The V and J ends lost 7 bases and 1 base respectively, with 10 bases between them. Per germline, CDR1 SQVTM and CDR2 ANQGSEA. This CDR3 contains 12 residues.

This clone was seen a few times. V and J are TRBV4-1 and TRBJ2-1; D gene unclear. The CDR3 totals 15 residues. The germline V gene encodes CDR1 MGHRA and CDR2 YSYEKL. The germline V and J ends were trimmed by 1 base and 5 bases, with 12 bases remaining between them. The CDR3, as DNA: TGCGCCAGCAGCCAAGTAAGCAAACTCGACAATGAGCAGTTCTTC. Protein: CASSQVSKLDNEQFF.

This clone was seen only a few times. The chain employs TRBV15 and TRBJ2-1, with a tentative D call TRBD2 (6 bases). Looked up from germline, CDR1 is LNHNV and CDR2 is YYDKDF (reference sequence). V lost 5 bases and J lost 6, with 11 bases in between. CDR3 length equals 13 residues. The CDR3 DNA sequence: TGTGCCACCAGCCCGGGGACTCCCAATGAGCAGTTCTTC. Protein product: CATSPGTPNEQFF.

The chain couples TRBV5-4 to TRBJ2-7; 7 positions match TRBD2. The CDR3 consists of 14 residues. The V segment lost 4 bases and the J segment 5 bases; nucleotides outside the gene matches: 9. The germline CDR1 and CDR2 sequences are SGHNT and YYREEE (reference sequence). CDR3 sequence reads: CASSLGLVRDEQYF. The CDR3 nucleotides read TGTGCCAGCAGCCTTGGACTAGTTAGAGACGAGCAGTACTTC.

This clone is a singleton in its sample. The chain's CDR3 is CASSSLLFAPSYNEQFF. DNA of the CDR3: TGTGCCAGCAGCTCTCTACTATTTGCCCCCTCCTACAATGAGCAGTTCTTC. The V call is TRBV7-8, the J call TRBJ2-1; D is unresolved. The CDR3 loop spans 17 amino acids. Germline V CDR1 and CDR2: SGHVS, FQNEAQ. V was trimmed by 4 bases and J by 0 bases, leaving 16 bases between them.

The chain couples TRBV9 to TRBJ2-5; D is uncertain. Germline CDR1 SGDLS, CDR2 YYNGEE. The CDR3 is made up of 13 amino acids. Deletions cut 4 bases from V and 0 bases from J, with 7 bases between. The CDR3 DNA reads as TGTGCCAGCAGCCCCCGGTACCAAGAGACCCAGTACTTC. Its translation: CASSPRYQETQYF.

V is TRBV6-5 and J is TRBJ1-3, with D perhaps TRBD1 (5 bases). The CDR3 covers 15 residues. V lost 6 bases and J lost 0, with 12 bases in between. Germline V CDR1 and CDR2: MNHEY, SVGAGI. CDR3 amino acids: CASRKDSISGNTIYF. CDR3 coding DNA: TGTGCCAGCAGAAAAGACAGCATCTCTGGAAACACCATATATTTT.

The V and J genes are TRBV21-1 and TRBJ2-5; the DNA was not compared with TRBD2, the D call given in the table. TRBV21-1 is a pseudogene locus. This CDR3 has 17 amino acids. The CDR3 loop is CASSKGEERGVRKTQYF. CDR3 nucleotide sequence: TGTGCCAGCAGCAAGGGGGAGGAGCGGGGGGTTAGGAAGACCCAGTACTTC.

The chain is built from TRBV19 and TRBJ1-1; D gene unclear. Germline V gives CDR1 LNHDA, CDR2 SQIVND (reference sequence). The CDR3 contains 13 residues. The V gene lost 1 base and the J gene lost 2 bases, with 5 bases spanning the gap. The CDR3: CASSIALNTEAFF. The DNA for the CDR3 is TGTGCCAGTAGTATAGCCTTAAACACTGAAGCTTTCTTT.

The V gene is TRBV5-1, the J gene TRBJ2-7; 7 bases are shared with TRBD1. The CDR3 has 13 residues. The germline gives CDR1 SGHRS, CDR2 YFSETQ. Trimming took 4 bases from V and 3 from J; bases not matched to a gene: 4. In DNA, the CDR3 is TGCGCCAGCAGCGGGGACAGAGACTACGAGCAGTACTTC. Translated: CASSGDRDYEQYF. Full variable domain (rest looked up from reference TRBV5-1 and TRBJ2-7): KAGVTQTPRYLIKTRGQQVTLSCSPISGHRSVSWYQQTPGQGLQFLFEYFSETQRNKGNFPGRFSGRQFSNSRSEMNVSTLELGDSALYLCASSGDRDYEQYFGPGTRLTVT.

V gene TRBV18 combines with J gene TRBJ2-7; no clear D. V lost 2 bases to trimming and J lost 7 bases, with 15 bases between them. The CDR3 contains 14 residues. Per germline, CDR1 KGHSH and CDR2 LQKENI. The CDR3 coding sequence is TGTGCCAGCTCACCAGTAACGAGTTCGCGTGAGCAGTACTTC. Translating it yields CASSPVTSSREQYF.

In regard to this clone: A junction boundary mismatches the germline segment, possibly from a read error. The genes are TRBV7-2 and TRBJ2-1, with 9 bases identical to TRBD2. There are 17 residues in the CDR3. Looked up from germline, CDR1 is SGHTA and CDR2 is FQGNSA. The CDR3 DNA is TGTGCCAGCAGCCCTCGTAGCGCGGGGGGGTCCTCCAATGAGCAGTTCTTC. It is translated as CASSPRSAGGSSNEQFF.

The rearrangement links TRBV6-5 to TRBJ2-2; 11 nucleotides agree with TRBD1. Germline V gene sequence: CDR1 MNHEY, CDR2 SVGAGI. V dropped 1 base and J dropped 6; count of bases not matched to a gene: 1. The CDR3 has 15 amino acids. The CDR3 DNA reads as TGTGCCAGCAGTTACTGGGGACAGGGGGCCGGGGAGCTGTTTTTT. It codes for CASSYWGQGAGELFF.

The chain links TRBV10-2 to TRBJ1-1; 9 bases are shared with TRBD1. CDR3 length: 14 amino acids. Germline V gene lookup returns CDR1 WSHSY and CDR2 SAAADI. V lost 4 bases and J lost 5; bases outside the gene matches: 5. In DNA form, the CDR3 reads TGCGCCAGCAGTGTTGGGACAGGGCTAACTGAAGCTTTCTTT. This gives the protein CASSVGTGLTEAFF.

The table lists this clone with a few counts. The chain employs TRBV27 and TRBJ2-1; 10 bases are a match to TRBD2. There are 14 residues in the CDR3. The J segment lost 7 bases and the V segment lost 7 bases, leaving 7 bases of the junction unmatched. Germline CDR1 and CDR2: MNHEY and SMNVEV (reference sequence). CDR3 loop: CASTPSGGPNEQFF. CDR3 DNA sequence: TGTGCCAGCACCCCTAGCGGGGGACCTAATGAGCAGTTCTTC.

This chain uses TRBV15 with TRBJ2-5; D gene unclear. The CDR3 is made up of 15 amino acids. Germline values: CDR1 LNHNV, CDR2 YYDKDF (reference sequence). V was clipped by 0 bases and J by 0 bases, with 8 bases between them. This chain's CDR3 is CATSRDRRNQETQYF. The DNA for the CDR3 is TGTGCCACCAGCAGAGATCGGCGGAACCAAGAGACCCAGTACTTC.

This clone was observed a handful of times. The CDR3 DNA reads TGCGCCAGCAGCCAAGCTTCTAGCGGGGACGGGCAGTTCTTC. Its protein product is CASSQASSGDGQFF. This chain links TRBV4-3 with TRBJ2-1, with 9 bases fitting TRBD2. The V gene end was trimmed by 1 base and the J gene end by 12 bases; junction bases not matched to a gene: 7. CDR1 LGHNA and CDR2 YSLEER come from the germline V gene. This CDR3 comprises 14 residues.

The chain couples TRBV9 to TRBJ1-5, with D hard to call. The V gene's germline CDR1 is SGDLS and CDR2 YYNGEE. V dropped 3 bases and J dropped 0 bases, with 10 bases sitting between them. The CDR3 sequence is 15 residues long. The CDR3 loop reads CASSAGPNSNQPQHF. The CDR3 nucleotides read TGTGCCAGCAGCGCGGGTCCGAATAGCAATCAGCCCCAGCATTTT.

The gene calls are TRBV5-4 and TRBJ2-7; D is undetermined. Trimming cost V 3 bases and J 4 bases, with 11 bases left between them. The V gene's germline CDR1 is SGHNT and CDR2 YYREEE (reference sequence). CDR3 length: 13 residues. As DNA, the CDR3 is TGTGCCAGCAGCTCAAGACACCATTACGAGCAGTACTTC. Translating gives CASSSRHHYEQYF.

This clone appeared once. V gene TRBV7-9 combines with J gene TRBJ2-7; 8 nucleotides match TRBD2. V was pared by 5 bases and J by 3 bases, with 3 bases of the junction left unmatched. The germline CDR1 and CDR2 sequences are SEHNR and FQNEAQ (reference sequence). The CDR3 is 13 amino acids. This CDR3 reads CASSEGLDYEQYF. Written as DNA, the CDR3 is TGTGCCAGCAGCGAGGGACTAGACTACGAGCAGTACTTC.

This chain uses TRBV6-5 with TRBJ2-4; D is unclear. The length of the CDR3 is 14 residues. Germline CDR1 MNHEY, CDR2 SVGAGI. Trimming took 4 bases from V and 0 from J, leaving 7 bases between them. The CDR3 region has the DNA TGTGCCAGCAGTTCCCTCTCAGCCAAAAACATTCAGTACTTC. Encoded protein: CASSSLSAKNIQYF.

The genes are TRBV7-6 and TRBJ1-3; D remains unclear. Germline V gene sequence: CDR1 SGHVS, CDR2 FNYEAQ. This CDR3 comprises 16 residues. The V end lost 3 bases, the J end lost 1 base, and 13 bases lay between the germline ends. This chain's CDR3 is CASSFGPGSSGNTIYF. The CDR3 region has the DNA TGTGCCAGCAGCTTTGGGCCAGGATCTTCTGGAAACACCATATATTTT.

The chain combines TRBV10-3 with TRBJ2-5; 9 positions agree with TRBD2. The trim removed 4 bases at V and 5 bases at J, leaving 14 bases unmatched. The CDR3 sequence is 17 residues long. The germline V gene has CDR1 ENHRY and CDR2 SYGVKD. The CDR3 protein is CAISGRTSESLRETQYF. The CDR3 nucleotides are TGTGCCATCAGTGGACGGACTAGCGAAAGCCTAAGGGAGACCCAGTACTTC.

This clone was counted a single time. The chain links TRBV7-8 to TRBJ2-1; 10 positions match TRBD2. This CDR3 contains 16 residues. V gave up 3 bases and J gave up 12 bases; unmatched junction bases: 14. Germline-derived CDR1 and CDR2 are SGHVS and FQNEAQ. CDR3 coding DNA: TGTGCCAGCAGCTTCGGCGCTAGCGGGAGTTTGGATGCGCAGTTCTTC. Residues: CASSFGASGSLDAQFF.

This chain uses TRBV19 with TRBJ1-1; maybe TRBD1 (5 bases). V lost 7 bases and J 1 base, leaving 10 bases between the germline ends. This CDR3 has 13 residues. Per the germline V gene, CDR1 is LNHDA and CDR2 is SQIVND (reference sequence). The DNA for the CDR3 is TGTGCCAGTATCCTTAGGGGGAACACTGAAGCTTTCTTT. Amino acid sequence: CASILRGNTEAFF.

The genes are TRBV28 and TRBJ2-3; 7 nucleotides agree with TRBD2. Germline V lookup: CDR1 MDHEN, CDR2 SYDVKM. V lost 3 bases, J lost 1 base, and 4 bases stayed unmatched. This CDR3 is built from 15 residues. CDR3 protein: CASSFGEGRTDTQYF. CDR3 coding DNA: TGTGCCAGCAGTTTTGGGGAGGGCCGCACAGATACGCAGTATTTT.

J is TRBJ1-2 and V is TRBV7-6; possibly TRBD1 for D (6 bases). Trimming stripped 5 bases from V and 7 bases from J, with 20 bases between. The CDR3 consists of 15 residues. Germline CDR1 reads SGHVS; CDR2 reads FNYEAQ. Written as DNA, the CDR3 is TGTGCCAGCAGCCCGGGAAAAAGGGGGTCGGGTGGCTACACCTTC. Protein sequence: CASSPGKRGSGGYTF.

The gene calls are TRBV7-9 and TRBJ1-2; TRBD1 is a possible D gene (5 bases). This CDR3 has 14 amino acids. CDR1 is SEHNR, CDR2 FQNEAQ, per germline (reference sequence). Trimming removed 3 bases from V and 5 bases from J, with 13 bases in between. This CDR3 is CASSFSGGRYGYTF. The CDR3, as DNA: TGTGCCAGCAGCTTCAGCGGGGGAAGATATGGCTACACCTTC.

The chain uses TRBV5-4 and TRBJ2-1, with a possible D match to TRBD1 (7 bases). The germline gives CDR1 SGHNT, CDR2 YYREEE (reference sequence). Trimming shortened V by 0 bases and J by 6 bases, and 16 bases separated the two germline ends. The CDR3 runs 16 residues. The CDR3 protein is CASSLGTYRGGNEQFF. DNA for the CDR3: TGTGCCAGCAGCTTGGGGACGTACAGGGGAGGCAATGAGCAGTTCTTC.

The rearrangement joins TRBV4-1 to TRBJ2-3, with TRBD1 identical over 7 bases. Germline V gives CDR1 MGHRA, CDR2 YSYEKL. The length of the CDR3 is 13 residues. After removal of 1 base from V and 10 bases from J, the junction contained 5 bases not matched to a gene. CDR3 bases: TGCGCCAGCAGCCAAGGGGACGGGACAGCGCAGTATTTT. It codes for CASSQGDGTAQYF.